These T cell receptor beta chains were read from a single sample in a study of blood T cell repertoires in COVID-19. Sequencing used immunoSEQ multiplex PCR; TCRdb keeps in-frame clones, though not all of them. The data contain approximately 280,000 clones, roughly 90% of them seen just once; the ten biggest clones take up approximately 2%. Sequenced material: peripheral blood. The source of these receptors is a middle-aged man with acute or convalescent COVID-19. Both conserved end residues are part of each CDR3. A D gene is named only where the DNA matches it firmly. Size is omitted from some rows. Given values are once, few, many or a class for expanded clones.

J gene	D gene	V gene	clone size	CDR3 protein	CDR3 DNA
TRBJ1-5	.	TRBV18	once	CASSPPGGGNQPQHF	TGTGCCAGCTCACCACCGGGGGGGGGCAATCAGCCCCAGCATTTT
TRBJ2-1	.	TRBV14	.	CASSPLRDSRFF	TGTGCCAGCAGCCCTTTGCGGGACAGTAGGTTCTTC
TRBJ1-2	.	TRBV20-1	once	CSAPQGTLYTF	TGCAGTGCCCCTCAGGGAACACTCTACACCTTC
TRBJ2-2	TRBD2	TRBV5-6	.	CASSQTSANTGELFF	TGTGCCAGCAGCCAGACTAGCGCCAACACCGGGGAGCTGTTTTTT
TRBJ1-5	TRBD1	TRBV7-8	.	CASSLPDRAQPQHF	TGTGCCAGCAGCTTACCGGACAGGGCACAGCCCCAGCATTTT
TRBJ1-3	TRBD1	TRBV18	.	CARSTLRGQGIDTIYF	TGTGCCAGATCAACTTTAAGGGGACAGGGCATAGACACCATATATTTT
TRBJ2-3	.	TRBV19	once	CASSIRGDTQYF	TGTGCCAGTAGTATAAGGGGAGATACGCAGTATTTT
TRBJ2-3	.	TRBV10-1	once	CASSGPVSTDTQYF	TGCGCCAGCAGTGGCCCGGTCAGCACAGATACGCAGTATTTT
TRBJ1-1	TRBD1	TRBV18	.	CASSPQEGANRDTEAFF	TGTGCCAGCTCACCACAGGAGGGGGCAAATCGGGACACTGAAGCTTTCTTT
TRBJ2-5	.	TRBV5-1	.	CASSPFGQRETQYF	TGCGCCAGCAGCCCATTCGGACAGAGAGAGACCCAGTACTTC
TRBJ1-1	TRBD1	TRBV2	.	CASSAPQGVDTEAFF	TGTGCCAGCAGTGCCCCCCAGGGGGTGGACACTGAAGCTTTCTTT